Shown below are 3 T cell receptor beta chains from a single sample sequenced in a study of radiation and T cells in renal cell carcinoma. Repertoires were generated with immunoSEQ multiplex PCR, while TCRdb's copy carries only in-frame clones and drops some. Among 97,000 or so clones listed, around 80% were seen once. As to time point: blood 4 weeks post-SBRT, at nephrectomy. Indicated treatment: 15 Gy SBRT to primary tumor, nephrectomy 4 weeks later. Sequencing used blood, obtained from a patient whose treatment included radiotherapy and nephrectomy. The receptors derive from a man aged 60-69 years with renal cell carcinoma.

The CDR3 sequence: CASSPFYGQGTETQYF. The DNA for the CDR3 is TGTGCCAGCTCTCCCTTTTACGGACAGGGGACGGAGACCCAGTACTTC. The gene calls are TRBV18 and TRBJ2-5; 9 bases agree with TRBD1. The CDR3 totals 16 residues. Germline CDR1 and CDR2: KGHSH and LQKENI. V shed 6 bases and J 5 bases; nucleotides not matched to a gene: 13.

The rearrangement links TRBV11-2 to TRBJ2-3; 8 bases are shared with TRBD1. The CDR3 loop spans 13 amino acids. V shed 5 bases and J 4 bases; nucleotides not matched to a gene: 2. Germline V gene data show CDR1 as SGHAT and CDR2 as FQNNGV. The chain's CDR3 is CASSLDRADTQYF. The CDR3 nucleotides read TGTGCCAGCAGCCTGGACAGGGCAGATACGCAGTATTTT.

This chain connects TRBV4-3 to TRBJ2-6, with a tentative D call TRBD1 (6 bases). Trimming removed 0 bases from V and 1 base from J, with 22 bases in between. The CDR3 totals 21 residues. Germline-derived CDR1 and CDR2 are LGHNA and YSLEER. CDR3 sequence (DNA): TGCGCCAGCAGCCAAGACTCCCTGGGGGCTCTCGCTTTATCTGGGGCCAACGTCCTGACTTTC. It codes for CASSQDSLGALALSGANVLTF.